The next 31 T cell receptor beta chains were all read from a single sample in a study of PD-L1 blockade in urothelial cancer. TCRdb keeps only in-frame clones here, not all; method: immunoSEQ multiplex PCR. The data contain more than 30,000 clones, about 89% of them seen just once; the ten biggest clones take up under 4.5%. The sample was PBMCs, taken around atezolizumab (anti-PD-L1) treatment. The receptors derive from a man in his fifties or sixties with urothelial cancer.

The gene calls are TRBV7-9 and TRBJ2-3; 9 bases agree with TRBD2. Germline CDR1 SEHNR, CDR2 FQNEAQ (reference sequence). This CDR3 contains 18 residues. Trimming at V came to 0 bases and at J to 8 bases, leaving 15 bases not matched to a gene. CDR3 region: CASSLAGGSGGSQGTQYF. In nucleotides, the CDR3 is TGTGCCAGCAGCTTAGCAGGTGGTAGCGGGGGATCCCAGGGTACGCAGTATTTT.

This rearrangement joins TRBV7-9 to TRBJ2-3; 9 nucleotides agree with TRBD2. V was pared by 1 base and J by 8 bases, with 4 bases of the junction left unmatched. Germline CDR1 reads SEHNR; CDR2 reads FQNEAQ (reference sequence). This CDR3 contains 14 residues. In nucleotides, the CDR3 is TGTGCCAGCAGCTTAGGCGGCGGGGGGGCTACGCAGTATTTT. Translated, it gives CASSLGGGGATQYF.

This chain links TRBV6-6 with TRBJ1-1; 12 bases are a match to TRBD1. Trimming removed 10 bases from V and 4 bases from J; junction bases left unmatched: 13. The CDR3 runs to 16 residues. Per the germline V gene, CDR1 is MNHNY and CDR2 is SVGAGI (reference sequence). DNA of the CDR3: TGTGCCACCCAAGGGGACAGGGGGCGCCGGGGCACTGAAGCTTTCTTT. It yields the protein CATQGDRGRRGTEAFF.

The chain combines TRBV7-9 with TRBJ2-1; 7 positions match TRBD2. The CDR3 is made up of 14 amino acids. V dropped 3 bases and J dropped 4; count of bases not matched to a gene: 3. In germline, CDR1 is SEHNR, CDR2 FQNEAQ (reference sequence). Here the CDR3 reads CASSFGLDYNEQFF. The CDR3 DNA is TGTGCCAGCAGCTTCGGACTAGATTACAATGAGCAGTTCTTC.

The V and J genes are TRBV19 and TRBJ1-2; D is uncertain. Germline V gene data show CDR1 as LNHDA and CDR2 as SQIVND (reference sequence). V was pared by 2 bases and J by 10 bases, with 11 bases between. The CDR3 is made up of 12 amino acids. CDR3 DNA sequence: TGTGCCAGTAGTATAATTGGCAGACACTACACCTTC. Its protein is CASSIIGRHYTF.

V usage is TRBV12-5 and J usage is TRBJ2-1; 12 bases agree with TRBD2. The CDR3 totals 16 residues. From germline, CDR1 is LGHNT and CDR2 FRNRAP. The V gene end was trimmed by 2 bases and the J gene end by 6 bases; junction bases not matched to a gene: 5. CDR3 sequence: CASGLPLAGGPNEQFF. The CDR3 DNA reads as TGTGCTAGTGGTTTGCCCCTAGCGGGGGGGCCCAATGAGCAGTTCTTC.

This clone was seen once. V and J are TRBV27 and TRBJ1-1, with 9 bases aligning to TRBD1. V shed 5 bases, J shed 1 base, and the junction held 8 bases outside the gene matches. CDR3 length equals 16 residues. The germline V gene has CDR1 MNHEY and CDR2 SMNVEV (reference sequence). The DNA for the CDR3 is TGTGCCAGCAGTAAACAGGGGGCCCCCACGAACACTGAAGCTTTCTTT. Translating gives CASSKQGAPTNTEAFF.

This chain connects TRBV6-5 to TRBJ1-3, with D possibly matching TRBD1 (6 bases). V was pared by 6 bases and J by 6 bases, with 15 bases between. This CDR3 is built from 14 residues. Germline V gene lookup returns CDR1 MNHEY and CDR2 SVGAGI. This CDR3 reads CASRETGPENTIYF. The CDR3 DNA follows: TGTGCCAGCAGGGAAACAGGGCCAGAAAACACCATATATTTT.

This chain uses TRBV7-2 with TRBJ2-4; no clear D gene. The CDR3 is 13 residues long. With 1 base removed from V and 5 bases from J, the gap between germline ends came to 6 bases. Germline CDR1 SGHTA, CDR2 FQGNSA. The CDR3 DNA sequence: TGTGCCAGCAGCTTAGTGGCCGAAAACATTCAGTACTTC. This translates into CASSLVAENIQYF.

This clone has only one observation. The rearrangement uses TRBV25-1 and TRBJ2-7; D is possibly TRBD2 (7 bases). V lost 8 bases, J lost 2 bases, and 13 bases lay in between. This CDR3 has 13 residues. The germline V gene has CDR1 MGHDK and CDR2 SYGVNS. The CDR3 sequence is CASGGDNTYEQYF. The CDR3 coding sequence is TGTGCCAGCGGGGGGGACAACACCTACGAGCAGTACTTC.

The chain employs TRBV5-6 and TRBJ1-1, with 8 bases that match TRBD1. V dropped 3 bases and J dropped 5; count of bases not matched to a gene: 3. The CDR3 covers 13 residues. Germline CDR1 SGHDT, CDR2 YYEEEE. The CDR3 loop reads CASSSTGVTEAFF. The CDR3 bases are TGTGCCAGCAGCTCGACAGGGGTGACTGAAGCTTTCTTT. Based on the CDR3 plus reference TRBV5-6 and TRBJ1-1, the full variable domain is DAGVTQSPTHLIKTRGQQVTLRCSPKSGHDTVSWYQQALGQGPQFIFQYYEEEERQRGNFPDRFSGHQFPNYSSELNVNALLLGDSALYLCASSSTGVTEAFFGQGTRLTVV.

J is TRBJ2-2 and V is TRBV5-1, with a weak D call TRBD1 (6 bases). The germline V gene encodes CDR1 SGHRS and CDR2 YFSETQ. The CDR3 length is 17 residues. Trimming removed 0 bases from V and 7 bases from J, with 19 bases in between. The CDR3 sequence: CASSLATGSPVGGELFF. DNA of the CDR3: TGCGCCAGCAGCTTGGCCACAGGGTCCCCAGTGGGCGGGGAGCTGTTTTTT.

The chain employs TRBV7-2 and TRBJ2-7, with 7 bases identical to TRBD2. Germline V gene lookup returns CDR1 SGHTA and CDR2 FQGNSA. V lost 1 base, J lost 6 bases, and 6 bases stayed unmatched. The CDR3 has 14 amino acids. The CDR3 loop is CASSLVGLPIEQYF. CDR3 DNA: TGTGCCAGCAGCTTAGTGGGACTACCGATCGAGCAGTACTTC.

This chain uses TRBV30 with TRBJ2-2, with D unclear. The CDR3 contains 14 residues. The V and J ends lost 7 bases and 6 bases respectively, with 18 bases between them. Germline V gene sequence: CDR1 GTSNPN, CDR2 SVGIG (reference sequence). CDR3 sequence: CASTESRPPGELFF. The CDR3 nucleotides are TGTGCCTCGACTGAGTCGCGGCCACCCGGGGAGCTGTTTTTT.

There are a few counts of this clone. V is TRBV5-1 and J is TRBJ2-5, with D possibly being TRBD1 (6 bases). The CDR3 covers 16 residues. The germline V gene encodes CDR1 SGHRS and CDR2 YFSETQ. Trimming took 0 bases from V and 1 from J, leaving 13 bases between them. In DNA, the CDR3 is TGCGCCAGCAGCTTGGGACTGGGACACCCCCAAGAGACCCAGTACTTC. Translating gives CASSLGLGHPQETQYF.

For this clone: In this CDR3 the conserved last residue, phenylalanine or tryptophan, is missing, so a read error is likely. The DNA is left out, because the CDR3 cannot be placed on it with certainty; the CDR3 is given as TCRdb lists it. V gene TRBV7-7 combines with J gene TRBJ1-2; the DNA was not compared with TRBD1, the D call given in the table. The CDR3 contains 11 residues when both ends are counted. Per the germline V gene, CDR1 is SSHAT and CDR2 is FNYEAQ (reference sequence). CDR3 amino acids: CASSLAVDRAS.

This clone was observed a few times. This chain links TRBV5-1 with TRBJ2-1, with 15 bases fitting TRBD2. J was trimmed by 5 bases and V by 4 bases; bases with no gene match: 4. The CDR3 covers 16 residues. CDR1 is SGHRS, CDR2 YFSETQ, per germline. DNA for the CDR3: TGCGCCAGCAGCACGGGACTAGCGGGGGGCCACAATGAGCAGTTCTTC. This translates into CASSTGLAGGHNEQFF.

This chain joins TRBV5-6 and TRBJ1-5; D is ambiguous. V dropped 3 bases and J dropped 5 bases, with 6 bases sitting between them. The germline gives CDR1 SGHDT, CDR2 YYEEEE. The length of the CDR3 is 12 residues. The CDR3 DNA reads as TGTGCCAGCAGCTCCAATTATCAGCCCCAGCATTTT. Translation: CASSSNYQPQHF.

CDR3 loop: CASSLASTAYNTEAFF. CDR3 sequence (DNA): TGCGCCAGCAGCTTGGCCTCGACAGCCTATAACACTGAAGCTTTCTTT. V usage is TRBV5-1 and J usage is TRBJ1-1; possibly TRBD1 for D (5 bases). The CDR3 sequence is 16 residues long. CDR1 SGHRS and CDR2 YFSETQ come from the germline V gene. V dropped 0 bases and J dropped 2 bases, with 14 bases sitting between them.

The rearrangement links TRBV12-5 to TRBJ1-4, with D possibly TRBD1 on 6 matching bases. The V end was cut by 2 bases, the J end by 7 bases, with 32 bases between. This CDR3 is 21 amino acids long. The germline gives CDR1 LGHNT, CDR2 FRNRAP. CDR3 residues: CASGLKKGGPPSTAVSEKLFF. The CDR3 DNA follows: TGTGCTAGTGGTTTGAAAAAAGGGGGTCCCCCTTCGACAGCGGTCTCTGAAAAACTGTTTTTT.

The V call is TRBV6-5, the J call TRBJ2-6; possibly TRBD2 for D (5 bases). Germline V gene data show CDR1 as MNHEY and CDR2 as SVGAGI. The V end lost 6 bases, the J end lost 3 bases, and 12 bases lay between the germline ends. The CDR3 sequence is 15 residues long. CDR3 sequence (DNA): TGTGCCAGCAGGAAAGGGAGCTTTGGGGCCAACGTCCTGACTTTC. It encodes CASRKGSFGANVLTF.

The chain links TRBV5-6 to TRBJ1-5, with a weak D call TRBD1 (6 bases). The germline CDR1 and CDR2 sequences are SGHDT and YYEEEE. The CDR3 is 15 residues long. V was shortened by 1 base and J by 5 bases, with 13 bases between the two germline ends. The CDR3 spells CASSLIDRSDQPQHF. CDR3 nucleotide sequence: TGTGCCAGCAGCTTGATTGACAGGAGCGATCAGCCCCAGCATTTT.

This rearrangement joins TRBV5-1 to TRBJ2-3, with D possibly matching TRBD1 (5 bases). The CDR3 length is 14 residues. The V and J ends lost 3 bases and 2 bases respectively, with 10 bases between them. Germline V gives CDR1 SGHRS, CDR2 YFSETQ. The CDR3 DNA reads as TGCGCCAGCAGCTCTACAGGAGTCACAGATACGCAGTATTTT. It encodes CASSSTGVTDTQYF.

Notes on this clone: The same CDR3 arises from other DNA sequences in this sample as well. The V gene is TRBV7-8, the J gene TRBJ1-4; 7 bases are a match to TRBD1. Germline CDR1 is SGHVS and CDR2 is FQNEAQ. V gave up 3 bases and J gave up 8 bases; unmatched junction bases: 9. The CDR3 extends over 15 amino acids. CDR3: CASSFRRDRGEKLFF. CDR3 DNA sequence: TGTGCCAGCAGCTTTCGCCGGGACAGAGGGGAAAAACTGTTTTTT.

The chain employs TRBV9 and TRBJ1-5, with D maybe TRBD1 (6 bases). The V end was cut by 3 bases, the J end by 6 bases, with 13 bases between. Looked up from germline, CDR1 is SGDLS and CDR2 is YYNGEE. The CDR3 contains 14 residues. This CDR3 reads CASSDTGSSQPQHF. The CDR3 DNA sequence: TGTGCCAGCAGCGATACAGGGTCCTCTCAGCCCCAGCATTTT.

This clone was detected a few times. This chain joins TRBV4-1 and TRBJ2-7, with 10 bases identical to TRBD1. The CDR3 totals 15 residues. Germline lookup yields CDR1 MGHRA and CDR2 YSYEKL. The junction had 10 bases not matched to a gene; V was cut back by 6 bases and J by 5 bases. Here the CDR3 DNA reads TGCGCCAGCAGAACCCGGACAGGGGGTGTGAACGAGCAGTACTTC. Residues: CASRTRTGGVNEQYF.

Only a few counts were recorded for this clone. V and J are TRBV30 and TRBJ2-1; no firm D call. This CDR3 contains 12 residues. Germline V CDR1 and CDR2: GTSNPN, SVGIG (reference sequence). Trimming cost V 3 bases and J 3 bases, with 6 bases left between them. This CDR3 is CAWRGDYNEQFF. The CDR3 nucleotides read TGTGCCTGGAGGGGCGACTACAATGAGCAGTTCTTC.

The J gene is TRBJ2-2, the V gene TRBV6-1, with D tentatively TRBD2 (7 bases). V was clipped by 8 bases and J by 3 bases, with 16 bases between them. Looked up from germline, CDR1 is MNHNS and CDR2 is SASEGT. The CDR3 totals 15 residues. The CDR3 reads CASRGAPSYTGELFF. In DNA form, the CDR3 reads TGTGCCAGCCGGGGGGCGCCGAGTTACACCGGGGAGCTGTTTTTT.

The V gene is TRBV5-1, the J gene TRBJ2-1; 12 nucleotides line up with TRBD2. Per germline, CDR1 SGHRS and CDR2 YFSETQ. This CDR3 is 22 amino acids long. J gave up 0 bases and V 4 bases, and 20 bases lay outside the gene matches. The CDR3 nucleotides are TGCGCCAGCAGCCGAGCTAACTTCCCAACTAGCGGGGGGATCAGCTCCTACAATGAGCAGTTCTTC. It specifies CASSRANFPTSGGISSYNEQFF.

V usage is TRBV27 and J usage is TRBJ2-1, with TRBD2 identical over 12 bases. The CDR3 has 16 amino acids. Losses at the gene ends were 6 bases for V and 7 bases for J; bases not matched to a gene: 10. The V gene's germline CDR1 is MNHEY and CDR2 SMNVEV (reference sequence). CDR3 bases: TGTGCCAGCAGGGAAAGACTAGCGGGAGTGTCGAATGAGCAGTTCTTC. Its translation is CASRERLAGVSNEQFF.

The rearrangement uses TRBV10-1 and TRBJ2-3; a weak D match, TRBD2 (6 bases). CDR1 and CDR2 (germline): WNHNN, SYGVQD (reference sequence). Between the trimmed V and J ends, which lost 9 bases and 1 base, there was a span of 14 bases. This CDR3 has 14 residues. The CDR3 region is CASTAGGGTDTQYF. The DNA of the CDR3 is TGCGCCAGTACCGCCGGGGGAGGCACAGATACGCAGTATTTT.